This T cell receptor (beta chain) is from a study of T cells in women clearing cervical HPV infection. About the research overall: Blood came at first lesion visit for cases, post-clearance for controls. Broader study findings: CIN3+ cases had significantly higher TCR richness than controls; evenness did not differ.

Comments on this clone: Its antigen is undetermined. The CDR3 is cut off 3 residues early in the read; its end comes from the germline J gene.

Measured with immunoSEQ multiplex PCR; TCRdb has only the in-frame clones, and not every one. Recorded for this sample: tens of thousands of clones. CDR3 length: 16 residues. In germline, CDR1 is LNHDA, CDR2 SQIVND (reference sequence). The J segment lost 4 bases and the V segment lost 9 bases, leaving 16 bases of the junction unmatched. The sample was blood buffy coat. The sequence came from a woman aged 18 to 75 with a cervical HPV16 infection that either progressed to CIN3+ or cleared (not recorded which). This rearrangement joins TRBV19 to TRBJ1-1, with 8 bases fitting TRBD1. The part of the CDR3 DNA that was read is TGTGCCAGCGACACCCGGGACAGGTCGGCGGGCACTGAA. It translates to CASDTRDRSAGTE. The whole CDR3 sequence is CASDTRDRSAGTEAFF.